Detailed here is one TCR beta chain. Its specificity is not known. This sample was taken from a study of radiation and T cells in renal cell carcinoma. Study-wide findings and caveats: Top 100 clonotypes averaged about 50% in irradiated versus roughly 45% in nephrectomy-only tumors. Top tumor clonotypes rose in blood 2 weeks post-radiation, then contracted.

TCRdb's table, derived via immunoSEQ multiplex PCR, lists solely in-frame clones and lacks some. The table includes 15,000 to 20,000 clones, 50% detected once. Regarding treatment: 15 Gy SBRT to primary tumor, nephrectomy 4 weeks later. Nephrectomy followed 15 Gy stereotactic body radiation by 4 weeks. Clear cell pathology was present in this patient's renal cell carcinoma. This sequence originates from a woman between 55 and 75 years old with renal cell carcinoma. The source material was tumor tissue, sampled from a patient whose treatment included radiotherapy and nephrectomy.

The CDR3 here is CSVRIGGTDTQYF. The CDR3 region has the DNA TGCAGCGTCCGGATTGGAGGCACAGATACGCAGTATTTT. The chain is built from TRBV29-1 and TRBJ2-3; D gene ambiguous. With 6 bases removed from V and 1 base from J, the gap between germline ends came to 11 bases. This CDR3 has 13 residues. CDR1 SQVTM and CDR2 ANQGSEA come from the germline V gene.